The clone carrying this T cell receptor (beta chain) was detected only once. The data are from a study of Ad26.COV2.S vaccination and SARS-CoV-2 variants. This CDR3 is built from 17 residues. V shed 1 base and J shed 4 bases, with 16 bases lying between them. The germline V gene encodes CDR1 KGHSH and CDR2 LQKENI. Treatment: some 20 received Ad26.COV2.S at low or high dose, single or two shots; roughly five received placebo; per-sample allocation not given. It was on day 63 after the first vaccine or placebo injection that samples were taken. This table comes from immunoSEQ multiplex PCR, and its TCRdb copy is limited to in-frame clones, with some not included. The sample includes fewer than 600,000 clones, 89% of them seen just once.

The chain couples TRBV18 to TRBJ2-2; weak D call: TRBD1 (7 bases). This receptor was obtained from a person between 18 and 65 years old who received the Ad26.COV2.S COVID-19 vaccine or a placebo. Sequenced here: peripheral blood, sampled in a trial of Ad26.COV2.S vaccine versus placebo. CDR3 region: CASSPRQGGFATGELFF. CDR3 sequence (DNA): TGTGCCAGCTCACCACGACAGGGAGGTTTTGCCACCGGGGAGCTGTTTTTT.